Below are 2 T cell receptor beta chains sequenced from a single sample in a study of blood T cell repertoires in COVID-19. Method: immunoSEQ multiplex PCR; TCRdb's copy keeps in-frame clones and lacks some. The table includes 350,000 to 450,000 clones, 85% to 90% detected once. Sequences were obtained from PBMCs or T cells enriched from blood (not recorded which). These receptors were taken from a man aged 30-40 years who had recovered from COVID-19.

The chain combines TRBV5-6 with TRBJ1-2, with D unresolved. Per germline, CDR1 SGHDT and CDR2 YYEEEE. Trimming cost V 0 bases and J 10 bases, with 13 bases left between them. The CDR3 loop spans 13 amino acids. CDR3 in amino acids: CASSLGRQVVYTF. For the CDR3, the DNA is TGTGCCAGCAGCTTGGGCCGCCAGGTCGTCTACACCTTC.

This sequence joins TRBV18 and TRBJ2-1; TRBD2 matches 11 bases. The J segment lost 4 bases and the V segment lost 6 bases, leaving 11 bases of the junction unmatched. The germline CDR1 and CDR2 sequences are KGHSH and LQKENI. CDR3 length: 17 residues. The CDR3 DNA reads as TGTGCCAGCTCCCGAGGTATGGGACTAGCGGATTACAATGAGCAGTTCTTC. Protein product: CASSRGMGLADYNEQFF. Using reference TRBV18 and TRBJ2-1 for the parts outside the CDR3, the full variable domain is NAGVMQNPRHLVRRRGQEARLRCSPMKGHSHVYWYRQLPEEGLKFMVYLQKENIIDESGMPKERFSAEFPKEGPSILRIQQVVRGDSAAYFCASSRGMGLADYNEQFFGPGTRLTVL.